The rows below give T cell receptor beta chains drawn from one sample of a study of shared clonotypes between healthy human individuals. TCRdb keeps only in-frame clones here, not all; method: immunoSEQ multiplex PCR. The sample includes fewer than 550,000 clones, over 75% of them seen just once. Input material: PBMCs. These receptors originate from a woman aged 35 to 49 in good health. Some clones in this sample may be carry-over from other donors' samples. Each CDR3 is given with its conserved first and last residue. Each record gives: D gene, V gene, clone size, J gene, CDR3 protein, CDR3 DNA. D genes are given only for firm matches. A clone size is listed for some rows: how often the clone was seen (once, few, many), or a class if it is expanded.

>.|TRBV7-3|.|TRBJ2-2
CASSLRGFNTGELFF
TGTGCCAGCAGCTTACGGGGCTTCAACACCGGGGAGCTGTTTTTT
>TRBD1|TRBV10-3|.|TRBJ2-2
CAISVTGSTGELFF
TGTGCCATCAGTGTGACAGGGTCCACCGGGGAGCTGTTTTTT
>TRBD1|TRBV5-1|.|TRBJ2-7
CASSLVGTGSYQQYF
TGCGCCAGCAGCTTGGTTGGGACAGGGTCATACCAGCAGTACTTC
>.|TRBV7-9|few|TRBJ1-1
CASSLELTVNTEAFF
TGTGCCAGCAGCCTAGAATTAACAGTGAACACTGAAGCTTTCTTT
>TRBD2|TRBV28|many|TRBJ2-1
CASSPDELAGPHEQFF
TGTGCCAGCAGCCCCGATGAACTAGCGGGTCCCCATGAGCAGTTCTTC
>.|TRBV19|.|TRBJ2-7
CASSMQGRSYEQYF
TGTGCCAGTAGTATGCAGGGACGGTCCTACGAGCAGTACTTC
>.|TRBV30|.|TRBJ2-1
CAWSVGQYNEQFF
TGTGCCTGGAGTGTGGGGCAATACAATGAGCAGTTCTTC
>.|TRBV5-6|.|TRBJ2-1
CASGLNLAASYNEQFF
TGTGCCAGCGGCCTCAACTTAGCGGCCTCCTACAATGAGCAGTTCTTC
>.|TRBV28|.|TRBJ2-3
CASSGSGTDTQYF
TGTGCCAGCAGCGGCTCGGGCACAGATACGCAGTATTTT
>.|TRBV28|few|TRBJ1-5
CASSWTPNQPQHF
TGTGCCAGCAGTTGGACTCCCAATCAGCCCCAGCATTTT
>.|TRBV28|.|TRBJ2-7
CASSLFFGSSYEQYF
TGTGCCAGCAGTTTATTCTTTGGCAGCTCCTACGAGCAGTACTTC
>.|TRBV28|.|TRBJ1-4
CASSWALRDEKLFF
TGTGCCAGCAGTTGGGCATTGAGGGATGAAAAACTGTTTTTT
>.|TRBV7-2|few|TRBJ1-2
CASSLRQGDYGYTF
TGTGCCAGCAGCTTGAGGCAGGGAGACTATGGCTACACCTTC
>.|TRBV28|many|TRBJ2-2
CASRTGNTGELFF
TGTGCCAGCAGGACAGGGAACACCGGGGAGCTGTTTTTT
>.|TRBV18|few|TRBJ2-5
CASSGLEETQYF
TGTGCCAGCTCAGGTTTGGAAGAGACCCAGTACTTC
>.|TRBV5-4|.|TRBJ2-1
CASATQVLSYNEQFF
TGTGCCAGCGCCACCCAGGTGCTCTCCTACAATGAGCAGTTCTTC
>TRBD2|TRBV7-9|.|TRBJ2-7
CASSSGLAGEQYF
TGTGCCAGCAGCTCCGGACTAGCCGGCGAGCAGTACTTC
>TRBD2|TRBV28|.|TRBJ2-3
CASSFPSPLAGVNTDTQYF
TGTGCCAGCAGTTTCCCATCCCCTCTAGCGGGAGTTAACACAGATACGCAGTATTTT
>.|TRBV2|.|TRBJ2-1
CASAPNLVGEQFF
TGTGCCAGCGCCCCCAATTTAGTGGGTGAGCAGTTCTTC
>TRBD1|TRBV19|once|TRBJ2-7
CASSSQTGRDEQYF
TGTGCCAGTAGTTCGCAGACAGGGCGGGACGAGCAGTACTTC
>.|TRBV5-1|.|TRBJ2-1
CASSYEDFAQFF
TGCGCCAGCAGCTACGAAGATTTCGCCCAGTTCTTC
>.|TRBV25-1|.|TRBJ2-3
CASSAPGTYTQYF
TGTGCCAGCAGTGCCCCGGGCACCTATACGCAGTATTTT
>TRBD1|TRBV28|.|TRBJ2-7
CASSSTGQGTYEQYF
TGTGCCAGCAGTTCTACGGGACAGGGTACGTACGAGCAGTACTTC
>.|TRBV27|.|TRBJ1-5
CATAGANSNQPQHF
TGTGCCACCGCAGGAGCAAATAGCAATCAGCCCCAGCATTTT
>TRBD1|TRBV7-2|.|TRBJ2-3
CASSSRTGGTDTQYF
TGTGCCAGCAGTTCGAGGACAGGGGGGACAGATACGCAGTATTTT
>TRBD2|TRBV9|.|TRBJ2-1
CASSPGLAGRNEQFF
TGTGCCAGCAGCCCCGGACTAGCGGGGAGAAATGAGCAGTTCTTC
>.|TRBV30|few|TRBJ1-5
CACSPLADNQPQHF
TGTGCCTGTAGTCCGTTGGCAGACAATCAGCCCCAGCATTTT
>TRBD1|TRBV28|.|TRBJ2-2
CASTSGLPEDRDRNTGELFF
TGTGCCAGCACTTCCGGACTTCCGGAAGACCGGGACAGGAACACCGGGGAGCTGTTTTTT
>.|TRBV9|.|TRBJ2-5
CASSVGSAGASETQYF
TGTGCCAGCAGCGTAGGAAGTGCGGGGGCCTCGGAGACCCAGTACTTC
>TRBD2|TRBV30|.|TRBJ2-7
CAWRTTGLAGVSSYEQYF
TGTGCCTGGAGAACGACGGGACTAGCGGGAGTTTCGTCCTACGAGCAGTACTTC
>TRBD2|TRBV9|.|TRBJ2-5
CASSFGLAGQETQYF
TGTGCCAGCAGCTTCGGACTAGCGGGTCAAGAGACCCAGTACTTC
>.|TRBV7-8|.|TRBJ1-1
CASSLAEGTEAFF
TGTGCCAGCAGCTTAGCGGAGGGCACTGAAGCTTTCTTT
>TRBD1|TRBV7-9|.|TRBJ2-5
CASSSRTGDQETQYF
TGTGCCAGCAGCTCGCGGACAGGGGACCAAGAGACCCAGTACTTC
>TRBD1|TRBV6-6|.|TRBJ2-7
CASSYSIQGVYEQYF
TGTGCCAGCAGTTACTCGATACAGGGGGTCTACGAGCAGTACTTC
>.|TRBV19|.|TRBJ1-2
CASIKDGGSYGYTF
TGTGCCAGTATTAAGGACGGGGGTTCCTATGGCTACACCTTC
>TRBD2|TRBV15|.|TRBJ2-4
CATSSGLAGGPTENIQYF
TGTGCCACCAGCAGTGGACTAGCGGGAGGGCCCACCGAGAACATTCAGTACTTC
>.|TRBV19|.|TRBJ2-3
CASSKTVPPSTDTQYF
TGTGCCAGTAGCAAGACAGTGCCCCCAAGCACAGATACGCAGTATTTT
>.|TRBV11-2|.|TRBJ1-1
CASSLTAQGNTEAFF
TGTGCCAGCAGCTTAACAGCACAGGGAAACACTGAAGCTTTCTTT
>.|TRBV28|.|TRBJ2-7
CASSLIQRGEQYF
TGTGCCAGCAGTTTGATCCAGCGTGGGGAGCAGTACTTC
>TRBD2|TRBV6-1|.|TRBJ2-7
CASTGTSLFEQYF
TGTGCCAGCACCGGGACTAGCCTCTTCGAGCAGTACTTC
>.|TRBV12-2|.|TRBJ2-1
CASRFPGLAVTTTYNEQFF
TGTGCAAGTCGCTTCCCTGGGCTAGCGGTTACAACTACCTACAATGAGCAGTTCTTC
>.|TRBV21-1|.|TRBJ2-3
CASVRQADTQYF
TGTGCCAGCGTAAGACAGGCCGATACGCAGTATTTT
>TRBD2|TRBV2|few|TRBJ2-7
CASSEALRGGSLSDEQYF
TGTGCCAGCAGTGAAGCGCTTCGGGGGGGTTCGCTTTCTGACGAGCAGTACTTC
>.|TRBV30|.|TRBJ2-3
CAWSGGPTDTQYF
TGTGCCTGGAGTGGGGGCCCCACAGATACGCAGTATTTT
>TRBD1|TRBV28|.|TRBJ1-2
CASSSAGGDRGYGYTF
TGTGCCAGCAGTTCCGCTGGGGGGGACAGAGGCTATGGCTACACCTTC
>TRBD1|TRBV9|few|TRBJ1-3
CASSTKGQGASGNTIYF
TGTGCCAGCAGCACAAAGGGACAGGGAGCATCTGGAAACACCATATATTTT
>TRBD1|TRBV19|few|TRBJ1-1
CATQRRDSHTEAFF
TGTGCCACTCAGCGAAGGGACAGCCACACTGAAGCTTTCTTT
>.|TRBV7-3|.|TRBJ2-5
CASSLSWAETQYF
TGTGCCAGCAGCTTAAGTTGGGCAGAGACCCAGTACTTC
>.|TRBV7-9|few|TRBJ1-1
CASSLETRGTEAFF
TGTGCCAGCAGCTTAGAGACCAGGGGAACTGAAGCTTTCTTT
>.|TRBV5-1|.|TRBJ2-7
CASSSLRSDEQYF
TGCGCCAGCAGCTCGCTCCGTTCCGACGAGCAGTACTTC
>.|TRBV11-2|.|TRBJ1-2
CASSRSTNYGYTF
TGTGCCAGCAGCCGGTCTACTAACTATGGCTACACCTTC
>TRBD2|TRBV28|.|TRBJ2-7
CASSYLSGPSGEQYF
TGTGCCAGCAGCTACCTTAGCGGGCCCTCCGGCGAGCAGTACTTC
>.|TRBV28|few|TRBJ2-7
CASSFGGASYEQYF
TGTGCCAGCAGTTTCGGCGGGGCCTCCTACGAGCAGTACTTC
>TRBD2|TRBV30|.|TRBJ2-5
CAWSTRLKKTSGRAYQETQYF
TGTGCCTGGAGTACCCGCCTTAAGAAGACTAGCGGGAGGGCCTACCAAGAGACCCAGTACTTC
>.|TRBV7-9|.|TRBJ1-2
CASSLTGDPYGYTF
TGTGCCAGCAGCTTAACTGGGGACCCCTATGGCTACACCTTC
>.|TRBV7-2|once|TRBJ1-2
CASSPGGAQPSYGYTF
TGTGCCAGCAGCCCCGGTGGCGCACAACCCTCATATGGCTACACCTTC
>.|TRBV27|.|TRBJ1-1
CASSLFPNTEAFF
TGTGCCAGCAGTTTATTCCCGAACACTGAAGCTTTCTTT